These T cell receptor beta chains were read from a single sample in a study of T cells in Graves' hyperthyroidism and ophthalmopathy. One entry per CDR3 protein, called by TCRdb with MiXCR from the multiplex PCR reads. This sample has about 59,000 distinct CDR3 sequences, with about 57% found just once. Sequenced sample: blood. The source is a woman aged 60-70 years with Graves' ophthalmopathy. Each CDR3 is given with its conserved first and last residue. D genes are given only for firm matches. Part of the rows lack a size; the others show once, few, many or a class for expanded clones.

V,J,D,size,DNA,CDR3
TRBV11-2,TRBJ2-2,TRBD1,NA,TGTGCCAGCAGCTTAACCGGGACAGGGAGGTTGGGAAACACCGGGGAGCTGTTTTTT,CASSLTGTGRLGNTGELFF
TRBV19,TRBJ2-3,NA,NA,TGTGCCAGTAGCCCTAGAGGGGATACGCAGTATTTT,CASSPRGDTQYF
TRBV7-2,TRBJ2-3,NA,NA,TGTGCCAGCAGCCCATGGGCCCAGCGGACCGATACGCAGTATTTT,CASSPWAQRTDTQYF
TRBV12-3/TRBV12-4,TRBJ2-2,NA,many,TGTGCCAGCAGCCGGGACAGCGGGGTCGGGGAGCTGTTTTTT,CASSRDSGVGELFF
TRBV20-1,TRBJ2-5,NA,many,TGCAGTGCTATGGAAACTTTAGCGGTACGGGAAGAGACCCAGTACTTC,CSAMETLAVREETQYF
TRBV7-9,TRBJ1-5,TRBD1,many,TGTGCCAGCAGCTTAGCCGGGACAGGGGGCTTCAGCAATCAGCCCCAGCATTTT,CASSLAGTGGFSNQPQHF
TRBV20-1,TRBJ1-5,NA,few,TGCAGTGCTAGAGGGGTAAGGGAATGGCAGCCCCAGCATTTT,CSARGVREWQPQHF
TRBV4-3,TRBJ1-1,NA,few,TGCGCCAGCAGCCAAGATGTACGGACGAACACTGAAGCTTCCTTT,CASSQDVRTNTEASF
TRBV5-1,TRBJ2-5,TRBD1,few,TGCGCCAGCACCTGGACAGGGCCCGGGGAGACCCAGTACTTC,CASTWTGPGETQYF
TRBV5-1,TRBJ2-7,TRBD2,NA,TGCGCCAGCAGTCAAGCGGGGGGATACGAGCAGTACTTC,CASSQAGGYEQYF
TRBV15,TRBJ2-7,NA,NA,TGTGCCACCAGCAGAGAGGGGGGAGGTAGTGGTTACGAGCAGTACTTC,CATSREGGGSGYEQYF
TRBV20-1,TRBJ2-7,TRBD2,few,TGCAGTGTACCCGGGACTAGCCGTTCGGCCGAGCAGTACTTC,CSVPGTSRSAEQYF
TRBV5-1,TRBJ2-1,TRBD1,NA,TGCGCCAGCAGAAAGCCGGGACAGGGACACAATGAGCAGTTCTTC,CASRKPGQGHNEQFF
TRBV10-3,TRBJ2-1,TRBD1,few,TGTGCCATCAGCCTAGGGGGCTCTTCCAATGAGCAGTTCTTC,CAISLGGSSNEQFF
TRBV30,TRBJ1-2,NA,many,TGTGCCTGGAGTTTGGGTAACTATGGCTACACCTTC,CAWSLGNYGYTF
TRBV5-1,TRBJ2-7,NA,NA,TGCGCCAGCAGCTCCAACAACCCCTACGAGCAGTACTTC,CASSSNNPYEQYF
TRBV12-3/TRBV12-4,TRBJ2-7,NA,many,TGTGCCAGCAGTTTAACGCGAGGGGGAGAGCAGTACTTC,CASSLTRGGEQYF
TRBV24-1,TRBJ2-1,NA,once,TGTGCCACCAGTGATTTGCGGGACAATGAGCAGTTCTTC,CATSDLRDNEQFF
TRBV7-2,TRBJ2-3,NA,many,TGTGCCAGCAGCTTTTACGGGCCAGCCACAGATACGCAGTATTTT,CASSFYGPATDTQYF
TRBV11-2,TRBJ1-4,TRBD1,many,TGTGCCAGCAGCTTACTCGGGGGACAGGGTGAAAAACTGTTTTTT,CASSLLGGQGEKLFF
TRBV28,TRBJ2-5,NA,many,TGTGCCAGCAGTTGGGTCCAGGGGAGGAGAGAGACCCAGTACTTC,CASSWVQGRRETQYF
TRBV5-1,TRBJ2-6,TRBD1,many,TGCGCCAGCAGGCAACAGGGGACTGGGGCCAACGTCCTGACTTTC,CASRQQGTGANVLTF
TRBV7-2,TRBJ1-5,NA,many,TGTGCCAGCAGCACCCACATGGCCCGCCGTCCCCAGCATTTT,CASSTHMARRPQHF
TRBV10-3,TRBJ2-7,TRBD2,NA,TGTGCCATCAGTGACCCGCCGGGACTAGCGGGGACGAGCTCCTACGAGCAGTACTTC,CAISDPPGLAGTSSYEQYF
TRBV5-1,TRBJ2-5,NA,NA,TGCGCCAGCAGCTTGTTAGGGGGTGGAGGCAATCAGCCCCAGTACTTC,CASSLLGGGGNQPQYF
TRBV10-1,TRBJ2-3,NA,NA,TGCGCCAGCAGTCCTCACCACACAGATACGCAGTATTTT,CASSPHHTDTQYF
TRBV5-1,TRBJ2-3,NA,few,TGCGCCAGCAGCCCTGTAGGTGGGAGCACAGATACGCAGTATTTT,CASSPVGGSTDTQYF
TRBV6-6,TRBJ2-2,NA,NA,TGTGCCAGCAGAATACCAGGGGGGGACACCGGGGAGCTGTTTTTT,CASRIPGGDTGELFF
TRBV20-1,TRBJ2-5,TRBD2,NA,TGCAGTGCCGGGACTAGCGGGGTGGAGACCCAGTACTTC,CSAGTSGVETQYF
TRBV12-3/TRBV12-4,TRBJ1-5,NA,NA,TGTGCCAGCAACCCGGGAAGGCAGCCCCAGCATTTT,CASNPGRQPQHF